This T cell receptor beta chain derives from a study of early T cells in non-severe SARS-CoV-2 infection. One entry per CDR3 protein, called by TCRdb with MiXCR from the 5' RACE reads. Of 60,000 to 75,000 distinct CDR3 sequences in the sample, over 9.5% were seen once. This clonotype was seen only a few times. The antigen is not known. Trimming removed 2 bases from V and 2 bases from J, with 16 bases in between. Per germline, CDR1 WNHNN and CDR2 SYGVQD (reference sequence). The CDR3 totals 16 residues. Study findings and constraints: VDJdb-based annotation leaned toward anti-spike CD8 responses and missed private and CD4 specificities.

The sequence was collected from an adult who was a healthcare worker with PCR-confirmed SARS-CoV-2 infection or an uninfected control (not recorded which). This chain joins TRBV10-1 and TRBJ2-7; tentatively, D is TRBD1 or TRBD2 (6 bases each). Material: whole blood, obtained at baseline. Here the CDR3 reads CASSERAGQLPYEQYF. The CDR3, as DNA: TGCGCCAGCAGTGAGCGCGCGGGACAACTCCCCTACGAGCAGTACTTC.